The clone carrying this TCR beta chain was observed a single time. Antigen unknown. This sample is part of a study of long-term antiretroviral therapy in people with HIV. Findings and limits, study-wide: Following ART, diversity rose but still fell short of transplant donor controls.

Researchers ran immunoSEQ v3.0 at survey level. Sequencing was directed toward about 40,000-55,000 T-cell genomes in each sample. Sequencing was performed with immunoSEQ multiplex PCR; in TCRdb, only in-frame clones are kept and a portion is missing. This table holds more than 20,000 clones, roughly 86% found once. Germline lookup yields CDR1 SGHRS and CDR2 YFSETQ. The CDR3 loop spans 13 amino acids. Germline trimming cut 1 base from V and 5 bases from J; bases unmatched to any gene: 1. The V gene is TRBV5-1, the J gene TRBJ2-3, with 7 bases aligning to TRBD2. This TCR came from a woman aged 30 to 39 with HIV. The starting material was unsorted PBMCs, obtained 1.9 years after starting antiretroviral therapy. CDR3 coding DNA: TGCGCCAGCAGCTTGCCGGGGGGAGATACGCAGTATTTT. Translated, it gives CASSLPGGDTQYF.